Listed below are T cell receptor beta chains from one sample, sequenced in a study of spatial heterogeneity in lung cancer. TCRdb called the 5' RACE reads again in MiXCR, with one record for every CDR3 protein. There are more than 95,000 distinct CDR3 sequences in the sample; less than 15% occur only once, and about 15% lies in the top ten. The sample was PBMCs, taken at follow-up. The receptors were gathered from a male donor with early-stage non-small cell lung cancer. CDR3s include the opening cysteine and the closing phenylalanine or tryptophan. The D gene is left open where the match is weak. Not every row has a clone size; where given, it reads once, few, many or a size class.

V: TRBV4-2; length: 18; size: many; J: TRBJ2-3; D: TRBD2; DNA: TGTGCCAGCAGCCAAGAAATACTAGCGGGGGGCTACACAGATACGCAGTATTTT; CDR3: CASSQEILAGGYTDTQYF
V: TRBV20-1; length: 13; size: -; J: TRBJ1-1; D: TRBD1; DNA: TGCAGTGCCCCCCAGACAGGGCACACTGAAGCTTTCTTT; CDR3: CSAPQTGHTEAFF
V: TRBV12-3/TRBV12-4; length: 16; size: many; J: TRBJ1-1; D: -; DNA: TGTGCCAGCAGTCCCTCGGGGAGAATAAAAAACACTGAAGCTTTCTTT; CDR3: CASSPSGRIKNTEAFF
V: TRBV9; length: 15; size: -; J: TRBJ2-2; D: TRBD1; DNA: TGTGCCAGCAGCACCCGGGACAGGGGGACCGGGGAGCTGTTTTTT; CDR3: CASSTRDRGTGELFF
V: TRBV29-1; length: 12; size: many; J: TRBJ2-3; D: -; DNA: TGCAGCGTTGACCCCAGCACAGATACGCAGTATTTT; CDR3: CSVDPSTDTQYF
V: TRBV7-6; length: 14; size: few; J: TRBJ2-5; D: -; DNA: TGTGCCAGCAGTGCGGGATCCTCCGGGGAGACCCAGTACTTC; CDR3: CASSAGSSGETQYF
V: TRBV5-1; length: 14; size: few; J: TRBJ2-7; D: -; DNA: TGCGCCAGCAGCTTTAGCGGCAGTACCTACGAGCAGTACTTC; CDR3: CASSFSGSTYEQYF
V: TRBV12-3/TRBV12-4; length: 13; size: -; J: TRBJ1-6; D: -; DNA: TGTGCCAGCAGTCCCGGGACTGAGAGTCCCCTCCACTTT; CDR3: CASSPGTESPLHF
V: TRBV10-3; length: 14; size: -; J: TRBJ2-2; D: -; DNA: TGTGCCATCAGTGAGAATAGCTCTCCCGGGGAGCTGTTTTTT; CDR3: CAISENSSPGELFF
V: TRBV5-1; length: 17; size: -; J: TRBJ2-3; D: -; DNA: TGCGCCAGCAGCTCCCTCCCTTCACGGGCCTCCCGGGATACGCAGTATTTT; CDR3: CASSSLPSRASRDTQYF
V: TRBV24-1; length: 11; size: many; J: TRBJ2-1; D: -; DNA: TGTGCCACCGGTCGGTACAATGAGCAGTTCTTC; CDR3: CATGRYNEQFF
V: TRBV7-2; length: 15; size: -; J: TRBJ1-5; D: TRBD1; DNA: TGTGCCAGCAGCTTAGCGGGACAGGGGTCACAGCCCCAGCATTTT; CDR3: CASSLAGQGSQPQHF
V: TRBV5-1; length: 15; size: few; J: TRBJ2-7; D: TRBD1; DNA: TGCGCCAGCAGCTTGGCTGGGACAGCCCTCTACGAGCAGTACTTC; CDR3: CASSLAGTALYEQYF
V: TRBV28; length: 14; size: few; J: TRBJ1-1; D: -; DNA: TGTGCCAGCAGTTTAGGTATTTCGGACACTGAAGCTTTCTTT; CDR3: CASSLGISDTEAFF
V: TRBV9; length: 15; size: few; J: TRBJ1-5; D: -; DNA: TGTGCCAGCAGTGCTACCTCAATGAAGGATCAGCCCCAGCATTTT; CDR3: CASSATSMKDQPQHF
V: TRBV3-1; length: 15; size: -; J: TRBJ1-1; D: -; DNA: TGTGCCAGCAGCCAAACAGTGGCGGTCGTAACTGAAGCTTTCTTT; CDR3: CASSQTVAVVTEAFF
V: TRBV6-1; length: 13; size: -; J: TRBJ2-5; D: -; DNA: TGTGCCAGCAGTGGAAGACAGACCGAGACCCAGTACTTC; CDR3: CASSGRQTETQYF
V: TRBV5-6; length: 13; size: medium-sized; J: TRBJ2-7; D: -; DNA: TGTGCCAGCAGCCTGGGCGTTGGGGCCGAGCAGTACTTC; CDR3: CASSLGVGAEQYF
V: TRBV28; length: 12; size: many; J: TRBJ1-2; D: -; DNA: TGTGCCAGCTATGGTGGGAACTATGGCTACACCTTC; CDR3: CASYGGNYGYTF
V: TRBV4-2; length: 17; size: -; J: TRBJ2-5; D: TRBD2; DNA: TGTGCCAGCAGCCAAGTTGGGAGCGGGGGGGCCGAAGAGACCCAGTACTTC; CDR3: CASSQVGSGGAEETQYF
V: TRBV27; length: 13; size: many; J: TRBJ1-5; D: -; DNA: TGTGCCAGCACGGGAGGGGTCAATCAGCCCCAGCATTTT; CDR3: CASTGGVNQPQHF
V: TRBV18; length: 15; size: -; J: TRBJ1-4; D: TRBD1; DNA: TGTGCCAGCTCACTCGGGACAGGCGGTAATGAAAAACTGTTTTTT; CDR3: CASSLGTGGNEKLFF
V: TRBV19; length: 13; size: many; J: TRBJ1-5; D: -; DNA: TGTGCCAGTGGACGGATTAGCAATCAGCCCCAGCATTTT; CDR3: CASGRISNQPQHF
V: TRBV20-1; length: 13; size: few; J: TRBJ2-3; D: -; DNA: TGCAGTGGGGCTAGCGTTAGCACAGATACGCAGTATTTT; CDR3: CSGASVSTDTQYF
V: TRBV6-6; length: 16; size: -; J: TRBJ1-1; D: -; DNA: TGTGCCAGCACACCACAGGAAATAACAATGAACACTGAAGCTTTCTTT; CDR3: CASTPQEITMNTEAFF
V: TRBV6-5; length: 14; size: few; J: TRBJ1-2; D: -; DNA: TGTGCCAGCAGTTACTCTGGCCAGGGATTGAGATACACCTTC; CDR3: CASSYSGQGLRYTF
V: TRBV7-3; length: 17; size: few; J: TRBJ2-6; D: TRBD1; DNA: TGTGCCAGCAGCTTAGCGGGACAGGGAACTGGGGCCAACGTCCTGACTTTC; CDR3: CASSLAGQGTGANVLTF
V: TRBV9; length: 15; size: -; J: TRBJ2-2; D: -; DNA: TGTGCCAGCAGCGTAGGACTCGGGGTTGCCGGGGAGCTGTTTTTT; CDR3: CASSVGLGVAGELFF
V: TRBV4-3; length: 15; size: many; J: TRBJ2-5; D: -; DNA: TGCGCCAGCAGCCCCTCTCGAACAGGGTTAGAGACCCAGTACTTC; CDR3: CASSPSRTGLETQYF
V: TRBV18; length: 16; size: few; J: TRBJ1-2; D: TRBD1; DNA: TGTGCCAGCTCACCAAAGGACGACAGGGAGAACTATGGCTACACCTTC; CDR3: CASSPKDDRENYGYTF
V: TRBV14; length: 13; size: few; J: TRBJ2-2; D: -; DNA: TGTGCCAGCAGCCTACGACCAGGCGGGGAGCTGTTTTTT; CDR3: CASSLRPGGELFF
V: TRBV10-2; length: 12; size: -; J: TRBJ2-1; D: -; DNA: TGCGCCAGCAGTGAGTCCCGGGGTTTACAGTTCTTC; CDR3: CASSESRGLQFF
V: TRBV14; length: 12; size: few; J: TRBJ1-1; D: -; DNA: TGTGCCAGCAGCCAAGAGGGACCCAAAGCTTTCTTT; CDR3: CASSQEGPKAFF
V: TRBV19; length: 15; size: many; J: TRBJ2-1; D: TRBD2; DNA: TGTGCCAGTAGAAAGCGGGGGGGCCCCTACAATGAGCAGTTCTTC; CDR3: CASRKRGGPYNEQFF
V: TRBV20-1; length: 14; size: -; J: TRBJ1-6; D: -; DNA: TGCAGTGCTAGAGAGCAGGGTATCAATTCACCCCTCCACTTT; CDR3: CSAREQGINSPLHF
V: TRBV12-3/TRBV12-4; length: 11; size: -; J: TRBJ1-1; D: -; DNA: TGTGCCAGCAGTTTTGTTACTGAAGCTTTCTTT; CDR3: CASSFVTEAFF
V: TRBV11-1; length: 19; size: -; J: TRBJ2-7; D: -; DNA: TGTGCCAGCAGCCATTCCCCACCGCGCGCGGGACAGCAGAACTACGAGCAGTACTTC; CDR3: CASSHSPPRAGQQNYEQYF
V: TRBV5-4; length: 16; size: many; J: TRBJ2-6; D: -; DNA: TGTGCCAGCAGCTTATGGGGGTTATCTGGGGCCAACGTCCTGACTTTC; CDR3: CASSLWGLSGANVLTF
V: TRBV18; length: 14; size: -; J: TRBJ2-7; D: TRBD1; DNA: TGTGCCAGCTCACCCGACAGGGGGAGCTACGAGCAGTACTTC; CDR3: CASSPDRGSYEQYF
V: TRBV14; length: 16; size: -; J: TRBJ2-1; D: TRBD2; DNA: TGTGCCAGCAGCCAAGGGTTAGCGGGGCGGTTCCATGAGCAGTTCTTC; CDR3: CASSQGLAGRFHEQFF
V: TRBV28; length: 13; size: -; J: TRBJ1-2; D: -; DNA: TGTGCCAGCAGGCCCTCAGGGTACTATGGCTACACCTTC; CDR3: CASRPSGYYGYTF
V: TRBV20-1; length: 14; size: many; J: TRBJ1-6; D: TRBD1; DNA: TGCAGTGCTAGCTCCCCGGGACAGGGGTCACCCCTCCACTTT; CDR3: CSASSPGQGSPLHF
V: TRBV28; length: 17; size: few; J: TRBJ2-3; D: TRBD2; DNA: TGTGCCAGCAGTCCCTGGGCTAGCGGGGGCCACACAGATACGCAGTATTTT; CDR3: CASSPWASGGHTDTQYF